This T cell receptor (beta chain) was observed in a study of blood T cells in healthy people across ages. Study-wide findings and caveats: Naive T cell percentage and TCR beta diversity correlated strongly.

A second PCR, run for roughly 7 to 11 cycles, used a sample-barcoded 5' primer plus a J-beta primer mix. TCRdb recomputed calls from the 5' RACE reads with MiXCR, one row per CDR3 protein. Of 710,000 or so distinct CDR3 sequences in the sample, about 20% are singletons; the top ten hold 22%. Note on this clonotype: Its antigen remains unknown.

This CDR3 contains 15 residues. Germline CDR1 SGHAT, CDR2 FQNNGV. V dropped 0 bases and J dropped 2 bases, with 8 bases sitting between them. The V call is TRBV11-2, the J call TRBJ2-1; D is unclear. The specimen was blood. This TCR was sampled from an older man in good health. The CDR3 nucleotides are TGTGCCAGCAGCTTAGAGGGTCGGGCCTACAATGAGCAGTTCTTC. Its translation is CASSLEGRAYNEQFF.